These 8 T cell receptor beta chains were all obtained from the same sample, sequenced in a study of neurological immune-mediated disorders. TCRdb passed the 5' RACE reads through MiXCR, listing each CDR3 protein once. The table includes 39,000 or so distinct CDR3 sequences, 2% to 3% detected once. The sequenced material came from PBMCs. All receptors derive from a man under 40 with multiple sclerosis.

This clonotype showed up many times. V gene TRBV3-1 combines with J gene TRBJ1-1; D unresolved. The CDR3 has 13 residues. V was shortened by 5 bases and J by 1 base, with 8 bases between the two germline ends. Germline lookup yields CDR1 LGHDT and CDR2 YNNKEL (reference sequence). The CDR3 here is CASSTLRNTEAFF. DNA for the CDR3: TGTGCCAGCAGCACCCTGCGGAACACTGAAGCTTTCTTT.

This clonotype was recorded many times. The V and J genes are TRBV12-3 or TRBV12-4 and TRBJ1-5; the D is unclear. This CDR3 spans 13 amino acids. V was shortened by 2 bases and J by 7 bases, with 9 bases between the two germline ends. CDR3 region: CASSLKTGQPQHF. In DNA form, the CDR3 reads TGTGCCAGCAGTTTAAAGACTGGGCAGCCCCAGCATTTT.

This clonotype has a count of ten or more. J is TRBJ1-1 and V is TRBV10-3; 9 bases line up with TRBD1. Germline V lookup: CDR1 ENHRY, CDR2 SYGVKD. CDR3 length: 14 amino acids. Trimming at V came to 6 bases and at J to 3 bases, leaving 5 bases not matched to a gene. CDR3 loop: CAIRQGAVDTEAFF. The CDR3 DNA reads as TGTGCCATCAGACAGGGGGCGGTGGACACTGAAGCTTTCTTT.

This clonotype came up a few times. The CDR3 sequence is CASVLSGGNTGELFF. The CDR3 bases are TGTGCCAGCGTATTGTCGGGAGGGAACACCGGGGAGCTGTTTTTT. The chain uses TRBV28 and TRBJ2-2; 7 bases are a match to TRBD2. Germline-derived CDR1 and CDR2 are MDHEN and SYDVKM. V was pared by 8 bases and J by 1 base, with 7 bases of the junction left unmatched. The CDR3 contains 15 residues.

In this sample, this clonotype turned up many times. The V gene is TRBV27, the J gene TRBJ2-1, with 10 bases aligning to TRBD2. The length of the CDR3 is 12 residues. Per the germline V gene, CDR1 is MNHEY and CDR2 is SMNVEV (reference sequence). Trimming at V came to 4 bases and at J to 14 bases, leaving 5 bases not matched to a gene. The CDR3 region is CASSSSGGREFF. CDR3 DNA sequence: TGTGCCAGCAGTTCTAGCGGGGGCCGAGAGTTCTTC.

This clonotype came up many times. This CDR3 is CSARDVTVNFYGYTF. CDR3 in DNA: TGCAGTGCTAGAGATGTGACAGTCAACTTCTATGGCTACACCTTC. The chain combines TRBV20-1 with TRBJ1-2, with D possibly matching TRBD1 (5 bases). CDR1 is DFQATT and CDR2 is SNEGSKA in the germline V gene (reference sequence). V dropped 0 bases and J dropped 4 bases, with 15 bases sitting between them. CDR3 length: 15 residues.

This clonotype was seen at least ten times. V gene TRBV20-1 combines with J gene TRBJ2-5; 7 positions match TRBD2. In germline, CDR1 is DFQATT, CDR2 SNEGSKA (reference sequence). Losses at the gene ends were 4 bases for V and 5 bases for J; bases not matched to a gene: 10. This CDR3 region has 14 residues. Here the CDR3 reads CSAKAGEVPETQYF. The CDR3 DNA reads TGCAGTGCTAAGGCGGGAGAGGTTCCGGAGACCCAGTACTTC.

The CDR3 region is CASSNGLASYEQYF. The CDR3 bases are TGTGCCAGCAGTAACGGACTAGCGTCCTACGAGCAGTACTTC. The rearrangement links TRBV6-5 to TRBJ2-7, with 9 bases fitting TRBD2. There are 14 residues in the CDR3. J was trimmed by 1 base and V by 5 bases; bases with no gene match: 3. From germline, CDR1 is MNHEY and CDR2 SVGAGI.